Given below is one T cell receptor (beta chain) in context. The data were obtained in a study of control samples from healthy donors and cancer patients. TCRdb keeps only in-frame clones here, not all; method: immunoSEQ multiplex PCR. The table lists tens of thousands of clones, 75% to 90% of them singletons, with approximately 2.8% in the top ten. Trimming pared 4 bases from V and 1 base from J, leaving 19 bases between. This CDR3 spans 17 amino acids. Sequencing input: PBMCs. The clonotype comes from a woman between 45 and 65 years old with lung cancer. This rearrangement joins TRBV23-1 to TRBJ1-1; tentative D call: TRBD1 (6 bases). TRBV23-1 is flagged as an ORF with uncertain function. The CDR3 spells CASSRQEALTGNTEAFF. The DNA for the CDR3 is TGCGCCAGCAGTCGACAGGAGGCCTTAACAGGGAACACTGAAGCTTTCTTT.